What follows is one T cell receptor beta chain and its context. Its specificity is not known. These data belong to a study of cytomegalovirus exposure and HLA in healthy donors. Study overall: The 110 or so validation repertoires used a platform that matched the one used for the 600 to 750 first-cohort repertoires, as a later analysis reported. Whole-study results and caveats: Altogether, some 160 TCR beta chains were recorded as cytomegalovirus-associated.

Germline-derived CDR1 and CDR2 are MNHEY and SMNVEV (reference sequence). This CDR3 comprises 15 residues. V gave up 6 bases and J gave up 6 bases; unmatched junction bases: 14. Measured with immunoSEQ multiplex PCR; TCRdb has only the in-frame clones, and not every one. The table records over 200,000 clones, approximately 86% of them present only once. The source of this sequence is a woman aged 18-30 years in good health and CMV-seronegative. V usage is TRBV27 and J usage is TRBJ2-7; 7 positions match TRBD1. Material for sequencing was PBMCs. CDR3 residues: CASSIYKDRIVEQYF. CDR3 nucleotide sequence: TGTGCCAGCAGCATCTATAAGGACAGGATTGTCGAGCAGTACTTC.